This T cell receptor beta chain originates from a study of T-cell memory formation after mild COVID-19. The CDR3 spans 16 residues. Per germline, CDR1 KGHDR and CDR2 SFDVKD. Losses at the gene ends were 4 bases for V and 4 bases for J; bases not matched to a gene: 5. MiXCR was run by TCRdb on the 5' RACE reads, yielding one entry per CDR3 protein. The data hold 200,000 to 250,000 distinct CDR3 sequences, with approximately 9% observed a single time. The chain combines TRBV24-1 with TRBJ2-5, with TRBD2 identical over 13 bases. The sequence came from a man aged 18 to 30 who had mild COVID-19 (a few samples of this study predate the infection). Cell type and time point are not known. Sequencing was done on a sample of PBMCs or a T cell subset sorted from them (not recorded which). CDR3 sequence reads: CATSDPRTSGGETQYF. The CDR3 bases are TGTGCCACCAGTGACCCTCGGACTAGCGGGGGAGAGACCCAGTACTTC.